Shown below are 30 T cell receptor beta chains from a single sample sequenced in a study of OX40 agonist ivuxolimab in advanced cancers. The protocol was immunoSEQ multiplex PCR, while the TCRdb copy is restricted to in-frame clones and leaves out a portion. The table lists tens of thousands of clones, 87% of them singletons. Here the sequenced sample was CD4+ or CD8+ T cells sorted from blood, taken in a trial of the OX40 agonist ivuxolimab. The receptors derive from an adult with an advanced solid tumor such as melanoma, head and neck, liver or kidney cancer.

The J gene is TRBJ2-7, the V gene TRBV6-1, with TRBD2 identical over 13 bases. The CDR3 contains 15 residues. Germline values: CDR1 MNHNS, CDR2 SASEGT. The junction had 8 bases not matched to a gene; V was cut back by 6 bases and J by 6 bases. CDR3 region: CASRELLAGGREQYF. The CDR3 DNA sequence: TGTGCCAGCAGGGAGCTACTAGCGGGGGGGCGCGAGCAGTACTTC.

Comment on this clone: Distinct nucleotide sequences in the sample also encode this CDR3. This chain uses TRBV5-1 with TRBJ2-7, with TRBD2 identical over 13 bases. Per the germline V gene, CDR1 is SGHRS and CDR2 is YFSETQ. Unmatched junction bases numbered 11, after V lost 2 bases and J lost 6 bases. The CDR3 sequence is 17 residues long. The CDR3 region is CASSFQITSGGAGEQYF. DNA for the CDR3: TGCGCCAGCAGCTTCCAGATTACTAGCGGGGGGGCCGGCGAGCAGTACTTC.

This clone was counted a single time. The chain combines TRBV7-3 with TRBJ1-6; no reliable D call. The germline CDR1 and CDR2 sequences are SGHTA and FQGTGA. Trimming shortened V by 5 bases and J by 8 bases, and 19 bases separated the two germline ends. The CDR3 contains 16 residues. The CDR3 region is CASSVAGPGTHSPLHF. In nucleotides, the CDR3 is TGTGCCAGCAGCGTAGCCGGGCCAGGTACCCATTCACCCCTCCACTTT.

The V call is TRBV2, the J call TRBJ2-3; D possibly uses TRBD1 or TRBD2 (5 bases each). V gave up 7 bases and J gave up 5 bases, with 13 bases separating them. The germline V gene encodes CDR1 SNHLY and CDR2 FYNNEI. The CDR3 covers 13 residues. Here the CDR3 DNA reads TGTGCCAGCACTCACCGGGGCGAAGATACGCAGTATTTT. Amino acids: CASTHRGEDTQYF. The full variable domain, with the rest looked up from reference TRBV2 and TRBJ2-3, is EPEVTQTPSHQVTQMGQEVILRCVPISNHLYFYWYRQILGQKVEFLVSFYNNEISEKSEIFDDQFSVERPDGSNFTLKIRSTKLEDSAMYFCASTHRGEDTQYFGPGTRLTVL.

The chain uses TRBV15 and TRBJ1-5, with 11 bases identical to TRBD1. Germline V CDR1 and CDR2: LNHNV, YYDKDF (reference sequence). V trimming: 3 bases; J trimming: 1 base; junction bases outside the gene matches: 11. The CDR3 totals 19 residues. CDR3 region: CATSRINRDRGGSNQPQHF. CDR3 nucleotides: TGTGCCACCAGCAGGATAAACCGGGACAGGGGGGGAAGCAATCAGCCCCAGCATTTT.

The rearrangement uses TRBV11-2 and TRBJ2-6, with D hard to call. Germline lookup yields CDR1 SGHAT and CDR2 FQNNGV. There are 17 residues in the CDR3. Trimming removed 3 bases from V and 5 bases from J, with 17 bases in between. DNA for the CDR3: TGTGCCAGCAGCTTCGGAGAGCAACAAAGTCGGGCCAACGTCCTGACTTTC. This encodes CASSFGEQQSRANVLTF.

The rearrangement joins TRBV5-6 to TRBJ1-6; D not certain. CDR3 length: 16 amino acids. Germline V gene data show CDR1 as SGHDT and CDR2 as YYEEEE. Deletions cut 4 bases from V and 4 bases from J, with 15 bases between. CDR3 protein: CASSPRVLGYNSPLHF. The CDR3 DNA is TGTGCCAGCAGCCCGAGGGTTTTAGGATATAATTCACCCCTCCACTTT.

Comment on this clone: The identical CDR3 is also encoded by other nucleotide sequences in the sample. V and J are TRBV18 and TRBJ2-7, with 7 bases fitting TRBD1. Germline CDR1 KGHSH, CDR2 LQKENI. The junction had 3 bases not matched to a gene; V was cut back by 0 bases and J by 4 bases. The length of the CDR3 is 14 residues. DNA of the CDR3: TGTGCCAGCTCACCACCGGGACAGAATTACGAGCAGTACTTC. Amino acids: CASSPPGQNYEQYF. The variable domain in full, completed from reference TRBV18 and TRBJ2-7, reads NAGVMQNPRHLVRRRGQEARLRCSPMKGHSHVYWYRQLPEEGLKFMVYLQKENIIDESGMPKERFSAEFPKEGPSILRIQQVVRGDSAAYFCASSPPGQNYEQYFGPGTRLTVT.

V and J are TRBV5-1 and TRBJ1-3, with 8 bases matching TRBD1. After removal of 4 bases from V and 4 bases from J, the junction contained 10 bases not matched to a gene. CDR3 length: 16 amino acids. Germline lookup yields CDR1 SGHRS and CDR2 YFSETQ. CDR3 bases: TGCGCCAGCAGCCCCTCAGGACAGGGCGAAGGAAACACCATATATTTT. Translated: CASSPSGQGEGNTIYF.

The V call is TRBV7-8, the J call TRBJ1-4; 8 bases are a match to TRBD1. Germline V CDR1 and CDR2: SGHVS, FQNEAQ. J was trimmed by 7 bases and V by 5 bases; bases with no gene match: 3. The length of the CDR3 is 13 residues. This CDR3 reads CASSPQGAEKLFF. The CDR3 DNA follows: TGTGCCAGCAGCCCTCAGGGGGCTGAAAAACTGTTTTTT.

This chain links TRBV7-9 with TRBJ2-7; tentative D call: TRBD1 (6 bases). Per germline, CDR1 SEHNR and CDR2 FQNEAQ (reference sequence). Between the trimmed V and J ends, which lost 5 bases and 7 bases, there was a span of 15 bases. This CDR3 spans 13 amino acids. The CDR3 loop is CASSVSLGTEQYF. For the CDR3, the DNA is TGTGCCAGCAGCGTCAGCTTGGGGACAGAGCAGTACTTC.

The chain carries TRBV11-1 and TRBJ1-1; no firm D call. CDR3 length equals 13 residues. Germline V CDR1 and CDR2: SGHAT, FQDESV (reference sequence). The V end lost 4 bases, the J end lost 6 bases, and 12 bases lay between the germline ends. The CDR3 DNA reads TGTGCCAGCAGCTCTACCGCCTGGGCTGAAGCTTTCTTT. The encoded protein is CASSSTAWAEAFF.

This chain connects TRBV18 to TRBJ1-2, with unresolved D. The V gene's germline CDR1 is KGHSH and CDR2 LQKENI. The CDR3 extends over 15 amino acids. Trimming took 0 bases from V and 6 from J, leaving 14 bases between them. CDR3 protein: CASSPPGQWGDGYTF. CDR3 in DNA: TGTGCCAGCTCACCACCGGGTCAGTGGGGTGATGGCTACACCTTC.

In regard to this clone: The junction and the germline gene differ at one end; a read error may be behind it. The rearrangement uses TRBV4-1 and TRBJ2-7; D is possibly TRBD1 (6 bases). Germline-derived CDR1 and CDR2 are MGHRA and YSYEKL. This CDR3 contains 16 residues. The CDR3 sequence is CASSQLSLQGSYEQCF. The CDR3 nucleotides are TGCGCCAGCAGCCAGCTTTCTTTACAGGGCTCCTACGAGCAGTGCTTC.

V usage is TRBV6-4 and J usage is TRBJ2-4, with D hard to call. CDR3 length: 13 amino acids. Germline-derived CDR1 and CDR2 are MRHNA and SNTAGT. Trimming cost V 8 bases and J 4 bases, with 12 bases left between them. The CDR3 sequence: CASPEGGKNIQYF. CDR3 in DNA: TGTGCCAGCCCCGAAGGTGGAAAAAACATTCAGTACTTC.

The gene calls are TRBV28 and TRBJ1-6; TRBD1 agrees at 9 bases. Per the germline V gene, CDR1 is MDHEN and CDR2 is SYDVKM. Unmatched junction bases numbered 2, after V lost 2 bases and J lost 15 bases. This CDR3 spans 12 amino acids. As DNA, the CDR3 is TGTGCCAGCAGTTTAGGGACAGGGCTCCTCCACTTT. Its protein product is CASSLGTGLLHF. The variable domain in full, with the rest retrieved from reference TRBV28 and TRBJ1-6, is DVKVTQSSRYLVKRTGEKVFLECVQDMDHENMFWYRQDPGLGLRLIYFSYDVKMKEKGDIPEGYSVSREKKERFSLILESASTNQTSMYLCASSLGTGLLHFGNGTRLTVT.

This clone was seen only once. This chain links TRBV18 with TRBJ2-1, with D perhaps TRBD2 (5 bases). This CDR3 is 16 amino acids long. CDR1 is KGHSH, CDR2 LQKENI, per germline. Trimming took 6 bases from V and 0 from J, leaving 15 bases between them. CDR3 sequence: CASSRESLSSYNEQFF. In DNA, the CDR3 is TGTGCCAGCTCCCGGGAATCCTTGAGCTCCTACAATGAGCAGTTCTTC.

This clone was found once. The J gene is TRBJ1-2, the V gene TRBV2, with D perhaps matching TRBD1 (6 bases). The CDR3 runs 13 residues. Trimming removed 2 bases at V and 4 bases at J, with 8 bases between. Germline values: CDR1 SNHLY, CDR2 FYNNEI. CDR3 residues: CASSEQGPYGYTF. The CDR3 nucleotides are TGTGCCAGCAGTGAACAGGGGCCCTATGGCTACACCTTC.

V gene TRBV18 combines with J gene TRBJ2-3; no clear D. With 1 base removed from V and 12 bases from J, the gap between germline ends came to 11 bases. The CDR3 length is 12 residues. Germline CDR1 and CDR2: KGHSH and LQKENI. CDR3 residues: CASSPRVVDQYF. CDR3 coding DNA: TGTGCCAGCTCACCACGCGTGGTAGATCAGTATTTT.

This sequence joins TRBV9 and TRBJ2-3, with 12 bases fitting TRBD2. This CDR3 has 16 amino acids. Losses at the gene ends were 0 bases for V and 6 bases for J; bases not matched to a gene: 5. CDR1 and CDR2 (germline): SGDLS, YYNGEE. CDR3 sequence: CASSVGASGGADTQYF. The DNA for the CDR3 is TGTGCCAGCAGCGTAGGGGCTAGCGGGGGGGCCGATACGCAGTATTTT.

The genes are TRBV30 and TRBJ1-4, with TRBD1 as a possible D gene (5 bases). The CDR3 length is 20 residues. V lost 4 bases to trimming and J lost 0 bases, with 27 bases between them. Germline V CDR1 and CDR2: GTSNPN, SVGIG (reference sequence). CDR3 coding DNA: TGTGCCTGGAACGGTCTCTCCAAGGCAGGGACTCAGGCAACTAATGAAAAACTGTTTTTT. Protein product: CAWNGLSKAGTQATNEKLFF.

This clone has only one observation. The gene calls are TRBV10-1 and TRBJ1-4, with a tentative D call TRBD1 (6 bases). V was clipped by 0 bases and J by 11 bases, with 19 bases between them. Germline V gene sequence: CDR1 WNHNN, CDR2 SYGVQD (reference sequence). The CDR3 is 16 residues long. The CDR3 here is CASSESWGRFSRKLFF. In nucleotides, the CDR3 is TGCGCCAGCAGTGAGTCTTGGGGGCGTTTTTCAAGGAAACTGTTTTTT.

This clone showed up just once. The chain combines TRBV19 with TRBJ2-5, with D possibly being TRBD1 (6 bases). This CDR3 contains 18 residues. V lost 4 bases and J lost 2, with 23 bases in between. The germline V gene has CDR1 LNHDA and CDR2 SQIVND (reference sequence). The CDR3 reads CASSKSPLVLGGQETQYF. CDR3 DNA: TGTGCCAGTAGTAAAAGTCCTTTGGTCCTAGGGGGACAAGAGACCCAGTACTTC.

This clone was detected a few times. This sequence joins TRBV9 and TRBJ1-4; D possibly corresponds to TRBD1 (6 bases). V lost 0 bases, J lost 7 bases, and 10 bases lay in between. This CDR3 is 14 amino acids long. Per germline, CDR1 SGDLS and CDR2 YYNGEE. The CDR3 is CASSVEQGGEKLFF. The CDR3 DNA reads TGTGCCAGCAGCGTAGAACAGGGAGGTGAAAAACTGTTTTTT.

The genes are TRBV7-2 and TRBJ1-5; D is unresolved. Germline values: CDR1 SGHTA, CDR2 FQGNSA. Trimming took 5 bases from V and 3 from J, leaving 11 bases between them. This CDR3 has 14 residues. CDR3 residues: CASSVRRLNQPQHF. DNA of the CDR3: TGTGCCAGCAGCGTACGCAGGCTCAATCAGCCCCAGCATTTT.

J is TRBJ2-4 and V is TRBV7-2; TRBD1 might be the D (5 bases). V lost 3 bases, J lost 0 bases, and 9 bases lay in between. Germline CDR1 SGHTA, CDR2 FQGNSA. This CDR3 has 15 residues. The CDR3 DNA is TGTGCCAGCAGCTTTAGACAGCTAGCCAAAAACATTCAGTACTTC. Translated: CASSFRQLAKNIQYF.

The J gene is TRBJ2-2, the V gene TRBV1; the table's D gene call, TRBD1, was not cross checked with the DNA. TRBV1 is noted as a pseudogene. This CDR3 region has 19 residues. CDR3 sequence (DNA): TGCACCAGCAGCCAGGAACGCCGGGACAGTCCCTTACCCACCGGGGAGCTGTTTTTT. Its protein product is CTSSQERRDSPLPTGELFF.

The chain links TRBV5-1 to TRBJ1-1; D perhaps matches TRBD1 (5 bases). Germline CDR1 is SGHRS and CDR2 is YFSETQ. The V end was cut by 1 base, the J end by 12 bases, with 16 bases between. This CDR3 contains 13 residues. The CDR3 is CASSLPGTVVTFF. The DNA of the CDR3 is TGCGCCAGCAGCTTGCCCGGGACGGTTGTAACTTTCTTT.

The count of this clone is one. J is TRBJ2-7 and V is TRBV27; TRBD2 agrees at 11 bases. This CDR3 has 15 amino acids. In germline, CDR1 is MNHEY, CDR2 SMNVEV (reference sequence). Unmatched junction bases numbered 5, after V lost 6 bases and J lost 1 base. CDR3 nucleotide sequence: TGTGCCAGCAGGGTACTAGCGGGGGAATCCTACGAGCAGTACTTC. It is translated as CASRVLAGESYEQYF.

The chain's CDR3 is CASSLTGGIGNTIYF. The CDR3 bases are TGTGCCAGCAGCTTAACGGGGGGAATAGGAAACACCATATATTTT. The chain has TRBV7-3 and TRBJ1-3; a possible D gene is TRBD1 (5 bases). With 0 bases removed from V and 4 bases from J, the gap between germline ends came to 10 bases. This CDR3 has 15 residues. Germline V gene lookup returns CDR1 SGHTA and CDR2 FQGTGA. Combining the CDR3 with reference TRBV7-3 and TRBJ1-3 gives the whole variable domain GAGVSQTPSNKVTEKGKYVELRCDPISGHTALYWYRQSLGQGPEFLIYFQGTGAADDSGLPNDRFFAVRPEGSVSTLKIQRTERGDSAVYLCASSLTGGIGNTIYFGEGSWLTVV.